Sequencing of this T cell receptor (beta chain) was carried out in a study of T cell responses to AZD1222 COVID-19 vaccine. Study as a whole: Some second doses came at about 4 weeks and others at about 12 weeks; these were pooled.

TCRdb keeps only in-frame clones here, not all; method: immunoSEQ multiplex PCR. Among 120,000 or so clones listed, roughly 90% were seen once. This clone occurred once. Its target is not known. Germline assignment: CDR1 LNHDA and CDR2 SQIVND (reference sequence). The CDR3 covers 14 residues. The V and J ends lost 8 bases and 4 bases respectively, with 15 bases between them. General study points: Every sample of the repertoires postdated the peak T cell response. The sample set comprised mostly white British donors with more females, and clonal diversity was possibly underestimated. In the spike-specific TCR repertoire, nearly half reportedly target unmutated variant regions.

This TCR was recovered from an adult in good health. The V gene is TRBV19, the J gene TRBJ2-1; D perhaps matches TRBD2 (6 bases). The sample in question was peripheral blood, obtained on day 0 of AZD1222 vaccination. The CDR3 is CASGRLVGYNEQFF. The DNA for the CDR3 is TGTGCCAGTGGTAGACTAGTGGGTTACAATGAGCAGTTCTTC.